These 10 T cell receptor beta chains originate from one sample sequenced in a study of blood T cell repertoires in COVID-19. The repertoire was sequenced with immunoSEQ multiplex PCR; TCRdb's copy has only in-frame clones and lacks some. The sample records 200,000 to 250,000 clones, more than 80% being singletons. Source material: peripheral blood. These receptors were collected from a young man who had recovered from COVID-19.

This clone was found a few times. V gene TRBV15 combines with J gene TRBJ2-7; the D gene is possibly TRBD2 (5 bases). Germline lookup yields CDR1 LNHNV and CDR2 YYDKDF (reference sequence). This CDR3 comprises 14 residues. V was trimmed by 0 bases and J by 0 bases, leaving 6 bases between them. The CDR3 is CATSRDRGSYEQYF. For the CDR3, the DNA is TGTGCCACCAGCAGAGACCGGGGCTCCTACGAGCAGTACTTC.

The rearrangement joins TRBV5-1 to TRBJ2-6, with TRBD2 identical over 9 bases. Losses at the gene ends were 0 bases for V and 5 bases for J; bases not matched to a gene: 3. The CDR3 is 16 residues long. Per the germline V gene, CDR1 is SGHRS and CDR2 is YFSETQ. The CDR3: CASSLASGERANVLTF. In nucleotides, the CDR3 is TGCGCCAGCAGCTTGGCTAGCGGGGAAAGGGCCAACGTCCTGACTTTC. Drawing the rest from reference TRBV5-1 and TRBJ2-6, the complete variable domain is KAGVTQTPRYLIKTRGQQVTLSCSPISGHRSVSWYQQTPGQGLQFLFEYFSETQRNKGNFPGRFSGRQFSNSRSEMNVSTLELGDSALYLCASSLASGERANVLTFGAGSRLTVL.

Only a few counts were recorded for this clone. The chain carries TRBV5-6 and TRBJ1-2; no clear D. The CDR3 runs 12 residues. The V end was cut by 9 bases, the J end by 4 bases, with 13 bases between. Germline CDR1 SGHDT, CDR2 YYEEEE. The CDR3 DNA reads TGTGCCACCGTCGGGGTCGGCTATGGCTACACCTTC. This encodes CATVGVGYGYTF.

CDR3 coding DNA: TGTGCCAGCAGCTTAGTTTCTCTTCGGGGGTCCTATGGCTACACCTTC. Translating it yields CASSLVSLRGSYGYTF. The chain carries TRBV7-2 and TRBJ1-2, with a weak D call TRBD1 (5 bases). Deletions cut 1 base from V and 4 bases from J, with 16 bases between. This CDR3 comprises 16 residues. Germline V gives CDR1 SGHTA, CDR2 FQGNSA.

Points on this clone: Other DNA variants within this sample encode the same CDR3. The V call is TRBV9, the J call TRBJ2-7, with a tentative D call TRBD1 (5 bases). The germline V gene encodes CDR1 SGDLS and CDR2 YYNGEE. This CDR3 spans 15 amino acids. Trimming stripped 0 bases from V and 0 bases from J, with 10 bases between. CDR3 sequence (DNA): TGTGCCAGCAGCGTAGGGGGCAGGAGCTCCTACGAGCAGTACTTC. It yields the protein CASSVGGRSSYEQYF. Together with reference TRBV9 and TRBJ2-7, the CDR3 gives the full variable domain: DSGVTQTPKHLITATGQRVTLRCSPRSGDLSVYWYQQSLDQGLQFLIQYYNGEERAKGNILERFSAQQFPDLHSELNLSSLELGDSALYFCASSVGGRSSYEQYFGPGTRLTVT.

The genes are TRBV2 and TRBJ1-6; no reliable D call. Trimming removed 1 base from V and 2 bases from J, with 12 bases in between. Germline lookup yields CDR1 SNHLY and CDR2 FYNNEI. This CDR3 contains 17 residues. As DNA, the CDR3 is TGTGCCAGCAGTGAAGGTTGGGGAGCTCCCTATAATTCACCCCTCCACTTT. Its translation is CASSEGWGAPYNSPLHF.

V usage is TRBV4-2 and J usage is TRBJ2-2; possibly TRBD2 for D (6 bases). The CDR3 consists of 14 residues. Germline CDR1 reads LGHNA; CDR2 reads YNFKEQ. V was trimmed by 1 base and J by 13 bases, leaving 16 bases between them. The CDR3 DNA sequence: TGTGCCAGCAGCCAAGGGGGACTTACAACGGGGCTGTTTTTT. It specifies CASSQGGLTTGLFF.

This rearrangement joins TRBV7-9 to TRBJ1-1, with TRBD1 as a possible D gene (6 bases). CDR3 size: 15 residues. The V gene's germline CDR1 is SEHNR and CDR2 FQNEAQ (reference sequence). With 4 bases removed from V and 1 base from J, the gap between germline ends came to 13 bases. CDR3 in amino acids: CASSSDRRRNTEAFF. The CDR3 DNA sequence: TGTGCCAGCAGCTCCGACAGGAGGAGGAACACTGAAGCTTTCTTT.

The chain uses TRBV4-3 and TRBJ1-2; D possibly corresponds to TRBD1 (5 bases). The CDR3 covers 15 residues. Trimming stripped 0 bases from V and 7 bases from J, with 15 bases between. Germline V gene sequence: CDR1 LGHNA, CDR2 YSLEER. The CDR3 loop is CASSQEGQGLTGYTF. The CDR3 DNA sequence: TGCGCCAGCAGCCAAGAAGGGCAGGGTTTGACTGGCTACACCTTC.

This clone turned up a few times. The gene calls are TRBV5-1 and TRBJ1-4, with 7 bases matching TRBD1. With V trimmed by 7 bases and J by 7 bases, 7 bases remained unmatched. Germline lookup yields CDR1 SGHRS and CDR2 YFSETQ. This CDR3 has 13 amino acids. In DNA, the CDR3 is TGCGCCAGCTCACGACAGGGTGGTGAAAAACTGTTTTTT. As protein: CASSRQGGEKLFF.